These 27 T cell receptor beta chains originate from one sample sequenced in a study of blood T cell repertoires in COVID-19. Only in-frame clones appear in the TCRdb table, and some are missing; sequencing was by immunoSEQ multiplex PCR. The top ten clones hold around 15% of a sample with some 170,000 clones, roughly 88% of them seen once. Sequenced: PBMCs or T cells enriched from blood (not recorded which). The receptor set was obtained from a man aged 45-60 years who had recovered from COVID-19.

The chain combines TRBV7-9 with TRBJ1-4, with D tentatively TRBD1 (6 bases). This CDR3 contains 14 residues. Germline V gene lookup returns CDR1 SEHNR and CDR2 FQNEAQ (reference sequence). Trimming took off 1 base at V and 7 bases at J, with 10 bases between the two ends. The CDR3 bases are TGTGCCAGCAGCTTAGATCAGGGGATTGAAAAACTGTTTTTT. Its translation: CASSLDQGIEKLFF.

The gene calls are TRBV5-1 and TRBJ1-4; D gene unclear. Germline V gene lookup returns CDR1 SGHRS and CDR2 YFSETQ. V shed 4 bases and J shed 3 bases, with 16 bases lying between them. The CDR3 has 16 amino acids. CDR3 in DNA: TGCGCCAGCAGCCCCGGGGATGGGCCCGCTAATGAAAAACTGTTTTTT. Its protein product is CASSPGDGPANEKLFF.

The V gene is TRBV9, the J gene TRBJ2-3, with 13 bases fitting TRBD2. The V segment lost 0 bases and the J segment 1 base; nucleotides outside the gene matches: 2. CDR3 length: 17 amino acids. The germline gives CDR1 SGDLS, CDR2 YYNGEE. Here the CDR3 DNA reads TGTGCCAGCAGCGTAGGACTAGCGGGGGGACGCACAGATACGCAGTATTTT. This encodes CASSVGLAGGRTDTQYF.

The chain couples TRBV2 to TRBJ1-2; tentative D call: TRBD1 (6 bases). Trimming took 0 bases from V and 6 from J, leaving 8 bases between them. CDR3 size: 13 residues. Germline CDR1 and CDR2: SNHLY and FYNNEI. This chain's CDR3 is CASSEAGGDGYTF. CDR3 bases: TGTGCCAGCAGTGAAGCAGGGGGTGATGGCTACACCTTC.

The chain carries TRBV2 and TRBJ2-7; TRBD1 is a possible D gene (5 bases). This CDR3 has 13 residues. Between the trimmed V and J ends, which lost 8 bases and 2 bases, there was a span of 13 bases. Looked up from germline, CDR1 is SNHLY and CDR2 is FYNNEI. The CDR3 reads CASLHDSAYEQYF. The CDR3 DNA follows: TGTGCCAGCCTCCACGACAGCGCCTACGAGCAGTACTTC.

V gene TRBV5-1 combines with J gene TRBJ1-1; unclear D gene. The CDR3 is made up of 14 amino acids. V was pared by 0 bases and J by 1 base, with 7 bases between. The germline CDR1 and CDR2 sequences are SGHRS and YFSETQ. The CDR3 sequence is CASSLGSGNTEAFF. CDR3 coding DNA: TGCGCCAGCAGCTTGGGTTCGGGGAACACTGAAGCTTTCTTT.

A single count supports this clone. The V and J genes are TRBV27 and TRBJ1-6, with a weak D call TRBD1 (6 bases). Trimming removed 4 bases from V and 9 bases from J, with 16 bases in between. The germline V gene encodes CDR1 MNHEY and CDR2 SMNVEV (reference sequence). The CDR3 totals 15 residues. CDR3 nucleotides: TGTGCCAGCAGTTGGGCAGGGGTCTGGGGTTCACCCCTCCACTTT. Residues: CASSWAGVWGSPLHF.

The chain uses TRBV2 and TRBJ1-5, with D perhaps matching TRBD1 (6 bases). The CDR3 runs to 15 residues. V was trimmed by 7 bases and J by 6 bases, leaving 19 bases between them. Per the germline V gene, CDR1 is SNHLY and CDR2 is FYNNEI. The CDR3 protein is CASNPQGSRSQPQHF. CDR3 nucleotide sequence: TGTGCCAGCAACCCACAGGGTTCGCGGTCTCAGCCCCAGCATTTT.

This rearrangement joins TRBV7-2 to TRBJ1-1; TRBD1 agrees at 8 bases. From germline, CDR1 is SGHTA and CDR2 FQGNSA. This CDR3 is built from 15 residues. The V and J ends lost 5 bases and 1 base, in that order; junction bases with no gene match: 6. CDR3 in amino acids: CASSRGQGGNTEAFF. The CDR3 region has the DNA TGTGCCAGCAGCAGAGGACAGGGCGGGAACACTGAAGCTTTCTTT.

The chain has TRBV5-1 and TRBJ2-7; D unclear. The CDR3 has 16 amino acids. V lost 4 bases, J lost 2 bases, and 19 bases lay in between. Germline V gene sequence: CDR1 SGHRS, CDR2 YFSETQ. The CDR3 bases are TGCGCCAGCAGCCCCAGTTTCGGGTCGAACCCCTACGAGCAGTACTTC. As protein: CASSPSFGSNPYEQYF.

V gene TRBV13 combines with J gene TRBJ2-2; the D gene is possibly TRBD2 (7 bases). Germline CDR1 reads PRHDT; CDR2 reads FYEKMQ (reference sequence). Trimming left V 6 bases short and J 1 base short, with 12 bases between. This CDR3 spans 15 amino acids. CDR3 in DNA: TGTGCCAGCAGGAGGGGGGGCTTGAACACCGGGGAGCTGTTTTTT. Translated, it gives CASRRGGLNTGELFF.

V and J are TRBV23-1 and TRBJ2-1, with D possibly matching TRBD1 (5 bases). TRBV23-1 is given ORF status, its function remaining uncertain. The CDR3 contains 17 residues. V was trimmed by 4 bases and J by 0 bases, leaving 16 bases between them. The CDR3 sequence: CASSPWPGIFSYNEQFF. The CDR3 region has the DNA TGCGCCAGCAGTCCGTGGCCAGGGATCTTCTCCTACAATGAGCAGTTCTTC.

The chain joins TRBV7-9 to TRBJ1-6; 7 bases fit TRBD1. The CDR3 has 15 amino acids. CDR1 and CDR2 (germline): SEHNR, FQNEAQ (reference sequence). Losses at the gene ends were 1 base for V and 7 bases for J; bases not matched to a gene: 4. Here the CDR3 DNA reads TGTGCCAGCAGCTTAGAAGGGACAGCAAATTCACCCCTCCACTTT. Protein sequence: CASSLEGTANSPLHF.

This clone is a singleton in its sample. The chain uses TRBV19 and TRBJ1-1; D perhaps matches TRBD1 (5 bases). The V gene lost 5 bases and the J gene lost 7 bases, with 20 bases spanning the gap. The CDR3 has 15 residues. CDR1 and CDR2 (germline): LNHDA, SQIVND (reference sequence). In nucleotides, the CDR3 is TGTGCCAGTAGTGACCGGGCCGCCCGGAGGGGTGAAGCTTTCTTT. Its protein product is CASSDRAARRGEAFF.

The CDR3: CASSSLEQGVHEQYF. As DNA, the CDR3 is TGTGCCAGCAGCTCACTGGAACAGGGGGTCCACGAGCAGTACTTC. This rearrangement joins TRBV7-8 to TRBJ2-7; 8 bases map to TRBD1. Germline V gives CDR1 SGHVS, CDR2 FQNEAQ. The length of the CDR3 is 15 residues. The trim removed 4 bases at V and 5 bases at J, leaving 10 bases unmatched.

V usage is TRBV15 and J usage is TRBJ2-5; D is perhaps TRBD2 (6 bases). The CDR3 contains 15 residues. V was pared by 0 bases and J by 1 base, with 9 bases between. The V gene's germline CDR1 is LNHNV and CDR2 YYDKDF (reference sequence). This chain's CDR3 is CATSRDVGGQETQYF. In nucleotides, the CDR3 is TGTGCCACCAGCAGAGATGTGGGGGGCCAAGAGACCCAGTACTTC.

Concerning this clone: Other DNA sequences of this sample code for an identical CDR3. The chain joins TRBV10-3 to TRBJ2-7; D might be TRBD2 (5 bases). CDR1 is ENHRY and CDR2 is SYGVKD in the germline V gene. V shed 3 bases and J shed 4 bases, with 7 bases lying between them. This CDR3 contains 12 residues. CDR3 sequence reads: CAISDSGYEQYF. CDR3 bases: TGTGCCATCAGTGATTCGGGGTACGAGCAGTACTTC.

The chain combines TRBV30 with TRBJ1-1, with 7 bases that match TRBD1. Germline CDR1 reads GTSNPN; CDR2 reads SVGIG (reference sequence). The junction had 7 bases not matched to a gene; V was cut back by 1 base and J by 5 bases. This CDR3 comprises 14 residues. DNA for the CDR3: TGTGCCTGGAGTGACCCAACAGGGGAGACTGAAGCTTTCTTT. It is translated as CAWSDPTGETEAFF.

This clone was seen a few times. The CDR3: CASSRTGAQPQHF. The DNA of the CDR3 is TGTGCCAGCAGCCGGACAGGGGCTCAGCCCCAGCATTTT. V gene TRBV12-3 or TRBV12-4 combines with J gene TRBJ1-5, with 9 positions matching TRBD1. The CDR3 is made up of 13 amino acids. V lost 6 bases, J lost 6 bases, and 3 bases stayed unmatched.

The chain couples TRBV6-2 or TRBV6-3 to TRBJ2-2, with a tentative D call TRBD2 (6 bases). The CDR3 is made up of 15 amino acids. V was clipped by 4 bases and J by 6 bases, with 15 bases between them. The germline V gene has CDR1 MNHEY and CDR2 SVGEGT. The CDR3 spells CASSSRTIPSGELFF. CDR3 in DNA: TGTGCCAGCAGTTCACGGACTATCCCCTCCGGGGAGCTGTTTTTT.

With respect to this clone: The DNA is left out, because the CDR3 cannot be placed on it with certainty; the CDR3 is given as TCRdb lists it. The chain couples TRBV5-1 to TRBJ2-2; TRBD1 was called by the table and not checked on the DNA. The germline CDR1 and CDR2 sequences are SGHRS and YFSETQ. Ends included, the CDR3 has 16 residues. This CDR3 reads CASSSSATPNTGELFF.

The V and J genes are TRBV20-1 and TRBJ1-1; no definite D call. Trimming pared 3 bases from V and 4 bases from J, leaving 12 bases between. The CDR3 runs 13 residues. Germline CDR1 DFQATT, CDR2 SNEGSKA (reference sequence). This CDR3 reads CSASTGKGTEAFF. DNA for the CDR3: TGCAGTGCTAGTACGGGGAAGGGCACTGAAGCTTTCTTT.

The genes are TRBV30 and TRBJ2-7; 7 bases map to TRBD1. V trimming: 8 bases; J trimming: 2 bases; junction bases outside the gene matches: 9. CDR3 size: 13 residues. CDR1 GTSNPN and CDR2 SVGIG come from the germline V gene (reference sequence). CDR3 in DNA: TGTGCCGGGGAGACAGGGAGTCCCTACGAGCAGTACTTC. Amino acid sequence: CAGETGSPYEQYF.

This clone showed up just a few times. This sequence joins TRBV5-1 and TRBJ2-5, with D tentatively TRBD2 (8 bases). This CDR3 has 15 residues. Trimming stripped 4 bases from V and 4 bases from J, with 17 bases between. The germline V gene has CDR1 SGHRS and CDR2 YFSETQ. For the CDR3, the DNA is TGCGCCAGCAGCCACCGGGAGGGGGCTTCAGAGACCCAGTACTTC. Translation: CASSHREGASETQYF.

This chain links TRBV7-8 with TRBJ1-6, with 8 bases that match TRBD1. Looked up from germline, CDR1 is SGHVS and CDR2 is FQNEAQ. The CDR3 consists of 17 residues. The junction had 10 bases not matched to a gene; V was cut back by 1 base and J by 8 bases. DNA of the CDR3: TGTGCCAGCAGCTTAGGAAGGACAGGGAATTTCGATTCACCCCTCCACTTT. Translation gives CASSLGRTGNFDSPLHF.

A few counts support this clone. The chain uses TRBV3-1 (or the pseudogene TRBV3-2) and TRBJ2-3; weak D call: TRBD2 (7 bases). The V end was cut by 2 bases, the J end by 2 bases, with 20 bases between. Germline V CDR1 and CDR2: LGHDT, YNNKEL (reference sequence). The CDR3 covers 18 residues. CDR3 in DNA: TGTGCCAGCAGCCAACCCCTTGGCGCGGGGGCCTCCACAGATACGCAGTATTTT. Encoded protein: CASSQPLGAGASTDTQYF.

The gene calls are TRBV3-1 (or the pseudogene TRBV3-2) and TRBJ1-3; D remains ambiguous. V was shortened by 1 base and J by 3 bases, with 10 bases between the two germline ends. This CDR3 has 15 residues. Germline V gene data show CDR1 as LGHDT and CDR2 as YNNKEL (reference sequence). The CDR3, as DNA: TGTGCCAGCAGCCAAGGGGCGTTTTTTGGAAACACCATATATTTT. Amino acids: CASSQGAFFGNTIYF.